The rows below give T cell receptor beta chains drawn from one sample of a study of blood T cells in healthy people across ages. TCRdb re-derived calls from the 5' RACE reads in MiXCR, one entry per CDR3 protein. This sample has about 1 million distinct CDR3 sequences, with roughly a quarter found just once. This sample was also put to use in a study of T cells of mothers and their children.

The specimen sequenced was blood. The receptors come from a girl aged 2 to 9 in good health. CDR3s include the opening cysteine and the closing phenylalanine or tryptophan. Fields, in order: CDR3 DNA, CDR3 protein, V gene, D gene, J gene, clone size. D genes are given only for firm matches. Clone sizes are given selectively: once, few, many, or a class where the clone is expanded.

TGCAGTGCTAATACAGGGGGCTTTATTGGCTACACCTTC,CSANTGGFIGYTF,TRBV20-1,TRBD1,TRBJ1-2,few
TGTGCCAGCAGTTACGGGTCCGGACAGGGTTTCAATCAGCCCCAGCATTTT,CASSYGSGQGFNQPQHF,TRBV6-2/TRBV6-3,TRBD1,TRBJ1-5,.
TGTGCCAGCAGTAGTACAACCGGACAGACGCCCTCCTACGAGCAGTACTTC,CASSSTTGQTPSYEQYF,TRBV12-3/TRBV12-4,.,TRBJ2-7,many
TGTGCCAGCAGCTTCCCGCATAATGATGAGCAGTTCTTC,CASSFPHNDEQFF,TRBV7-9,.,TRBJ2-1,.
TGTGCCAGCAGCTTAGAAGGTTACAACATTCAGTACTTC,CASSLEGYNIQYF,TRBV11-3,.,TRBJ2-4,.
TGTGCCAGCAGCCCCCTACGCACGTCCTACGAGCAGTACTTC,CASSPLRTSYEQYF,TRBV9,.,TRBJ2-7,few
TGTGCCAGCAGCCCCCTCCAGGACTGGAACACTGAAGCTTTCTTT,CASSPLQDWNTEAFF,TRBV5-5,.,TRBJ1-1,few
TGTGCCAGCGGTTATTTCGGAGAGACCCAGTACTTC,CASGYFGETQYF,TRBV12-3/TRBV12-4,.,TRBJ2-5,.
TGTGCCAGCAGCGTAGAAGAGTTTAAGACCCAGTACTTC,CASSVEEFKTQYF,TRBV9,.,TRBJ2-5,few
TGTGCCATCAGTGGCGATCAAGAGACCCAGTACTTC,CAISGDQETQYF,TRBV10-3,.,TRBJ2-5,few
TGTGCCAGCAGGGCATTCTACAATGAGCAGTTCTTC,CASRAFYNEQFF,TRBV12-3/TRBV12-4,.,TRBJ2-1,.
TGTGCCAGCAGTGAAGAGTATGGGGTGTCCGGGACCCAGTACTTC,CASSEEYGVSGTQYF,TRBV6-1,.,TRBJ2-5,.
TGTGCCAGCAGTGTAACTAGCGCTTCAGCCTACAATGAGCAGTTCTTC,CASSVTSASAYNEQFF,TRBV27,TRBD2,TRBJ2-1,.
TGCAGTGCTAGAGATTGGTCCGACCAAGAGACCCAGTACTTC,CSARDWSDQETQYF,TRBV20-1,.,TRBJ2-5,.
TGCAGCGTTCACGGTTCTGCCCTCACCGGGGAGCTGTTTTTT,CSVHGSALTGELFF,TRBV29-1,.,TRBJ2-2,few
TGTGCCAGCAGCCGGGGCGGGAGTGAGACCCAGTACTTC,CASSRGGSETQYF,TRBV3-1,TRBD2,TRBJ2-5,few
TGTGCCAGCAGTTACGTGTCGGGAGGCCCACCCTACGAGCAGTACTTC,CASSYVSGGPPYEQYF,TRBV6-6,TRBD2,TRBJ2-7,.
TGTGCCAGCAGCGTTCTGCGGGGCACAGATACGCAGTATTTT,CASSVLRGTDTQYF,TRBV7-2,.,TRBJ2-3,.
TGTGCCACCAGTGCGACTGTGGAACCCACAGATACGCAGTATTTT,CATSATVEPTDTQYF,TRBV24-1,.,TRBJ2-3,few
TGCGCCAGCAGCGCGTCAGGGGACACAGATACGCAGTATTTT,CASSASGDTDTQYF,TRBV5-1,.,TRBJ2-3,.
TGTGCCAGCAGCTTACGGGACAGGGGGGGTGAAGCTTTCTTT,CASSLRDRGGEAFF,TRBV7-9,TRBD1,TRBJ1-1,.
TGTGCCACCAGTGATTTGGGGCAGGGGGCATCAGATACGCAGTATTTT,CATSDLGQGASDTQYF,TRBV24-1,TRBD1,TRBJ2-3,.
TGCAGCGTTCGACCACAGGGGGTTCCTAACTATGGCTACACCTTC,CSVRPQGVPNYGYTF,TRBV29-1,TRBD1,TRBJ1-2,few
TGTGCCAGCAGCCAAGGAGGGTTGGGGGACGCTAACAATGAGCAGTTCTTC,CASSQGGLGDANNEQFF,TRBV14,.,TRBJ2-1,.
TGTGCCAGCAGCGGCCGGACAGGGTACAGCGAGCAGTACTTC,CASSGRTGYSEQYF,TRBV9,TRBD1,TRBJ2-7,.
TGTGCCAGCAGTCAACCACCTGCGCAGTATTTT,CASSQPPAQYF,TRBV12-3/TRBV12-4,.,TRBJ2-3,.
TGTGCCAGCAGTAACTCTGACAGGGCTACGGAGACCCAGTACTTC,CASSNSDRATETQYF,TRBV27,TRBD1,TRBJ2-5,few
TGTGCCAGCAGCTCGAAATCAATGGGGGAGCAGTACTTC,CASSSKSMGEQYF,TRBV6-6,.,TRBJ2-7,.
TGCAGCGTTGAAGATGAAGGCAGAGGCGGGAGGGGAGAGACCCAGTACTTC,CSVEDEGRGGRGETQYF,TRBV29-1,TRBD2,TRBJ2-5,few
TGTGCCATCAGTGAGACTATAACCTTACAGGGAGTTAATGAGCAGTTCTTC,CAISETITLQGVNEQFF,TRBV10-3,.,TRBJ2-1,.
TGTGCCAGCAGCACAGGGGGCTCCGTAGCTTTCTTT,CASSTGGSVAFF,TRBV12-3/TRBV12-4,TRBD1,TRBJ1-1,few
TGTGCCAGCAGCTTGACTGGATTCGCGCAGTTCTTC,CASSLTGFAQFF,TRBV7-8,.,TRBJ2-1,few
TGTGCCAGCAGCCGCGAGGGCCCGGATACGCAGTATTTT,CASSREGPDTQYF,TRBV27,.,TRBJ2-3,.
TGCAGCGTTGAAGTAGTCAGCTATGGCTACACCTTC,CSVEVVSYGYTF,TRBV29-1,.,TRBJ1-2,.
TGTGCCAGCAGTTACCCCACTAGCGGGCCAAACCAAGAGACCCAGTACTTC,CASSYPTSGPNQETQYF,TRBV6-2/TRBV6-3,TRBD2,TRBJ2-5,few
TGCGCCAGCAGCCAACTTGAACAAACTGAAGCTTTCTTT,CASSQLEQTEAFF,TRBV4-1,.,TRBJ1-1,few
TGTGCCAGCACCATCCCGGATCAGCAGCCCCAGCATTTT,CASTIPDQQPQHF,TRBV6-6,.,TRBJ1-5,.